A single sample is the source of the 22 T cell receptor beta chains below, sequenced in a study of blood T cell repertoires in COVID-19. TCRdb keeps only in-frame clones here, not all; method: immunoSEQ multiplex PCR. This table has about 150,000 clones, around 83% appearing once. Sequenced: peripheral blood. The receptors come from a woman aged 60-70 years with acute or convalescent COVID-19.

This clone showed up just a few times. The chain uses TRBV7-9 and TRBJ1-2, with D unclear. The CDR3 consists of 13 residues. Germline V gives CDR1 SEHNR, CDR2 FQNEAQ (reference sequence). V was shortened by 5 bases and J by 4 bases, with 11 bases between the two germline ends. Here the CDR3 DNA reads TGTGCCAGCAGCGTCGCTTTGAGCTATGGCTACACCTTC. Its translation: CASSVALSYGYTF.

The rearrangement joins TRBV3-1 (or the pseudogene TRBV3-2) to TRBJ2-5, with D tentatively TRBD2 (6 bases). The germline gives CDR1 LGHDT, CDR2 YNNKEL (reference sequence). The CDR3 spans 15 residues. Deletions cut 1 base from V and 2 bases from J, with 11 bases between. The CDR3 nucleotides read TGTGCCAGCAGCCAAGCTAGCGTTCTACAAGAGACCCAGTACTTC. It yields the protein CASSQASVLQETQYF.

The rearrangement links TRBV30 to TRBJ2-4; 8 bases agree with TRBD1. V lost 8 bases to trimming and J lost 5 bases; unmatched junction nucleotides: 11. The CDR3 contains 14 residues. CDR1 and CDR2 from the germline V gene are GTSNPN and SVGIG (reference sequence). In DNA form, the CDR3 reads TGTGCCGTGGGGCCAGGGGGCATGGAAAACATTCAGTACTTC. Its translation is CAVGPGGMENIQYF.

The chain couples TRBV19 to TRBJ2-2, with a weak D call TRBD2 (6 bases). The CDR3 sequence is 14 residues long. Germline CDR1 and CDR2: LNHDA and SQIVND (reference sequence). V lost 5 bases and J 6 bases, leaving 13 bases between the germline ends. DNA of the CDR3: TGTGCCAGTAGTCCGGGACTCTCCCCCGGGGAGCTGTTTTTT. Amino acid sequence: CASSPGLSPGELFF.

The V and J genes are TRBV30 and TRBJ2-5, with TRBD2 matching 11 bases. Germline V gene lookup returns CDR1 GTSNPN and CDR2 SVGIG (reference sequence). V lost 8 bases to trimming and J lost 5 bases; unmatched junction nucleotides: 34. This CDR3 has 22 residues. The CDR3 DNA is TGTGCCCGCCCCCTAGGGGTGGGGGCCCTCGGGCTAGCGGGGGGTTATTGGGAGACCCAGTACTTC. Translating it yields CARPLGVGALGLAGGYWETQYF. Using reference TRBV30 and TRBJ2-5 for the parts outside the CDR3, the full variable domain is SQTIHQWPATLVQPVGSPLSLECTVEGTSNPNLYWYRQAAGRGLQLLFYSVGIGQISSEVPQNLSASRPQDRQFILSSKKLLLSDSGFYLCARPLGVGALGLAGGYWETQYFGPGTRLLVL.

The J gene is TRBJ2-7, the V gene TRBV28, with 9 bases matching TRBD1. Germline V gene data show CDR1 as MDHEN and CDR2 as SYDVKM. Trimming cost V 2 bases and J 6 bases; bases outside gene matches: 5. The CDR3 consists of 14 residues. CDR3 protein: CASSLPGTGREQYV. CDR3 nucleotides: TGTGCCAGCAGTTTACCCGGGACAGGGCGCGAGCAGTACGTC.

The chain uses TRBV3-1 (or the pseudogene TRBV3-2) and TRBJ2-7; D is perhaps TRBD2 (5 bases). Trimming took 1 base from V and 0 from J, leaving 13 bases between them. This CDR3 comprises 16 residues. Per germline, CDR1 LGHDT and CDR2 YNNKEL (reference sequence). As DNA, the CDR3 is TGTGCCAGCAGCCAAGGGTCTAGCCGGAGCTCCTACGAGCAGTACTTC. Translation: CASSQGSSRSSYEQYF.

This clone occurred a few times. The chain recombines TRBV28 with TRBJ1-1; D is unresolved. Trimming took 7 bases from V and 0 from J, leaving 9 bases between them. The CDR3 covers 13 residues. Germline loops: CDR1 MDHEN, CDR2 SYDVKM. The CDR3 protein is CASKRGLNTEAFF. The CDR3 nucleotides read TGTGCCAGCAAAAGAGGATTGAACACTGAAGCTTTCTTT.

The chain links TRBV4-1 to TRBJ1-1, with D possibly TRBD1 on 6 matching bases. The CDR3 runs 16 residues. Germline V gives CDR1 MGHRA, CDR2 YSYEKL. Trimming removed 0 bases from V and 0 bases from J, with 11 bases in between. In DNA form, the CDR3 reads TGCGCCAGCAGCCAAGATCAGGGGCTCATGAACACTGAAGCTTTCTTT. Amino acid sequence: CASSQDQGLMNTEAFF.

The chain carries TRBV19 and TRBJ1-4, with D hard to call. The V gene lost 7 bases and the J gene lost 7 bases, with 13 bases spanning the gap. The V gene's germline CDR1 is LNHDA and CDR2 SQIVND (reference sequence). CDR3 length: 13 amino acids. Written as DNA, the CDR3 is TGTGCCAGTACCGCCGTGCCGGGTGAAAAACTGTTTTTT. Amino acids: CASTAVPGEKLFF. Variable domain in full (rest from reference TRBV19 and TRBJ1-4): DGGITQSPKYLFRKEGQNVTLSCEQNLNHDAMYWYRQDPGQGLRLIYYSQIVNDFQKGDIAEGYSVSREKKESFPLTVTSAQKNPTAFYLCASTAVPGEKLFFGSGTQLSVL.

This sequence joins TRBV5-1 and TRBJ1-2; D gene ambiguous. Trimming took 0 bases from V and 6 from J, leaving 18 bases between them. The CDR3 is 16 residues long. Looked up from germline, CDR1 is SGHRS and CDR2 is YFSETQ. CDR3 sequence (DNA): TGCGCCAGCAGCTTGGCGCAGGATCCCCCGCTAAATGGCTACACCTTC. Its protein product is CASSLAQDPPLNGYTF.

The rearrangement links TRBV30 to TRBJ1-6, with TRBD1 as a possible D gene (6 bases). V gave up 6 bases and J gave up 0 bases, with 15 bases separating them. The CDR3 totals 16 residues. Germline assignment: CDR1 GTSNPN and CDR2 SVGIG (reference sequence). This CDR3 is CACLGAGSSYNSPLHF. The CDR3 DNA is TGTGCCTGCCTGGGGGCAGGGAGCTCCTATAATTCACCCCTCCACTTT. The entire variable domain, with the rest obtained from reference TRBV30 and TRBJ1-6, is as follows: SQTIHQWPATLVQPVGSPLSLECTVEGTSNPNLYWYRQAAGRGLQLLFYSVGIGQISSEVPQNLSASRPQDRQFILSSKKLLLSDSGFYLCACLGAGSSYNSPLHFGNGTRLTVT.

This chain uses TRBV9 with TRBJ1-6, with 7 nucleotides matching TRBD1. V lost 0 bases to trimming and J lost 0 bases; unmatched junction nucleotides: 0. The CDR3 is made up of 16 amino acids. CDR1 and CDR2 (germline): SGDLS, YYNGEE. CDR3 sequence (DNA): TGTGCCAGCAGCGTAGGGGACAGCTCCTATAATTCACCCCTCCACTTT. Translating it yields CASSVGDSSYNSPLHF. Looking up the rest from reference TRBV9 and TRBJ1-6 gives the full variable domain: DSGVTQTPKHLITATGQRVTLRCSPRSGDLSVYWYQQSLDQGLQFLIQYYNGEERAKGNILERFSAQQFPDLHSELNLSSLELGDSALYFCASSVGDSSYNSPLHFGNGTRLTVT.

V and J are TRBV2 and TRBJ1-1; 7 nucleotides match TRBD1. V gave up 9 bases and J gave up 8 bases; unmatched junction bases: 12. This CDR3 has 13 residues. The V gene's germline CDR1 is SNHLY and CDR2 FYNNEI. Here the CDR3 reads CASQAAGGMEAFF. In nucleotides, the CDR3 is TGTGCCAGTCAAGCGGCAGGGGGAATGGAAGCTTTCTTT.

This sequence joins TRBV6-5 and TRBJ1-6, with 7 bases lining up with TRBD1. The CDR3 sequence is 15 residues long. Looked up from germline, CDR1 is MNHEY and CDR2 is SVGAGI. The V gene end was trimmed by 5 bases and the J gene end by 5 bases; junction bases not matched to a gene: 6. CDR3 region: CASSTTGVDNSPLHF. The CDR3 nucleotides are TGTGCCAGCAGTACAACAGGGGTGGATAATTCACCCCTCCACTTT.

V usage is TRBV5-1 and J usage is TRBJ2-1; D is possibly TRBD2 (6 bases). From germline, CDR1 is SGHRS and CDR2 YFSETQ. This CDR3 has 14 residues. Trimming removed 0 bases from V and 8 bases from J, with 12 bases in between. The CDR3: CASSLGLALDEQFF. CDR3 bases: TGCGCCAGCAGCTTGGGTCTAGCGCTCGATGAGCAGTTCTTC.

The gene calls are TRBV10-2 and TRBJ2-5; D is unresolved. CDR3 length equals 13 residues. Trimming took off 2 bases at V and 1 base at J, with 5 bases between the two ends. CDR1 and CDR2 from the germline V gene are WSHSY and SAAADI. The CDR3: CASSEQFQETQYF. CDR3 DNA: TGCGCCAGCAGTGAGCAGTTCCAAGAGACCCAGTACTTC.

This clone was recorded only once. The V gene is TRBV9, the J gene TRBJ1-2; 9 positions agree with TRBD1. With 0 bases clipped from V and 3 bases from J, the junction kept 6 bases outside the gene matches. The CDR3 has 16 amino acids. Germline V gene data show CDR1 as SGDLS and CDR2 as YYNGEE. The DNA of the CDR3 is TGTGCCAGCAGCGTAGTGGGGACAGGGAGAGACTATGGCTACACCTTC. Translating gives CASSVVGTGRDYGYTF.

The chain carries TRBV3-1 (or the pseudogene TRBV3-2) and TRBJ2-1; 9 bases agree with TRBD2. The CDR3 runs to 15 residues. Trimming took 5 bases from V and 8 from J; bases not matched to a gene: 10. The germline gives CDR1 LGHDT, CDR2 YNNKEL (reference sequence). As DNA, the CDR3 is TGTGCCAGCAGCTATCCGGGACTAGCCATGGATGAGCAGTTCTTC. This codes for CASSYPGLAMDEQFF.

This clone turned up a few times. V is TRBV19 and J is TRBJ2-7; TRBD1 aligns across 7 bases. CDR3 length equals 14 residues. J gave up 1 base and V 10 bases, and 10 bases lay outside the gene matches. Germline CDR1 LNHDA, CDR2 SQIVND (reference sequence). DNA of the CDR3: TGTGCCACCTCAGTGGGGACAGAGTCCTACGAGCAGTACTTC. The encoded protein is CATSVGTESYEQYF.

V is TRBV27 and J is TRBJ1-2; 8 bases fit TRBD1. Germline loops: CDR1 MNHEY, CDR2 SMNVEV (reference sequence). CDR3 size: 15 residues. The trim removed 10 bases at V and 4 bases at J, leaving 14 bases unmatched. CDR3 loop: CATKDREGAGYGYTF. The CDR3 DNA reads as TGTGCCACCAAGGACAGGGAGGGGGCAGGCTATGGCTACACCTTC.

The CDR3 is CASSSDLDNQPQHF. CDR3 coding DNA: TGTGCCAGCAGCTCGGACTTAGACAATCAGCCCCAGCATTTT. V and J are TRBV7-9 and TRBJ1-5; no firm D call. The CDR3 is 14 residues long. Trimming removed 4 bases at V and 3 bases at J, with 10 bases between. The germline V gene encodes CDR1 SEHNR and CDR2 FQNEAQ (reference sequence).